The 27 T cell receptor beta chains presented below share a single source sample, sequenced in a study of blood T cell repertoires in COVID-19 (dated by TCRdb to 2018 to 2020). The library was obtained by the immunoSEQ multiplex PCR assay. As stored in TCRdb, this immuneACCESS dataset retains in-frame rearrangements with V and J assigned. A fraction of the clones does not appear; measured against another copy, unresolved V genes explain less than half of the discrepancy, and the remainder lacks a known reason. Counted in this sample were some 380,000 clones; more than 75% of them appeared once. The ten top clones hold over 0.95% of the sample. Sample: peripheral blood. The receptors originated from a human donor with acute or convalescent COVID-19. The donor label of this sample is uncertain.

This clone was detected a few times. This rearrangement joins TRBV4-1 to TRBJ2-4, with 16 bases fitting TRBD2. Germline CDR1 MGHRA, CDR2 YSYEKL. CDR3 length: 16 residues. The V and J ends lost 4 bases and 8 bases, in that order; junction bases with no gene match: 5. The CDR3 sequence: CASSRGLAGGRDIQYF. The DNA of the CDR3 is TGCGCCAGCAGCCGGGGACTAGCGGGAGGGAGGGACATTCAGTACTTC.

The sample holds one count of this clone. The chain joins TRBV19 to TRBJ1-4, with 8 bases fitting TRBD1. CDR1 is LNHDA and CDR2 is SQIVND in the germline V gene (reference sequence). Trimming cost V 9 bases and J 13 bases; bases outside gene matches: 10. The CDR3 loop spans 12 amino acids. The CDR3 is CASRTAGTGLFF. The CDR3 DNA follows: TGTGCCAGCCGAACGGCGGGGACAGGACTGTTTTTT.

The V gene is TRBV7-9, the J gene TRBJ1-1, with a possible D match to TRBD1 (6 bases). The CDR3 length is 15 residues. Germline V gene lookup returns CDR1 SEHNR and CDR2 FQNEAQ (reference sequence). V was pared by 5 bases and J by 0 bases, with 13 bases between. The CDR3 loop is CASSPGDTLNTEAFF. The CDR3 DNA reads as TGTGCCAGCAGCCCCGGGGACACCTTGAACACTGAAGCTTTCTTT.

CDR3 in amino acids: CASSRTSSYNSPLHF. The CDR3 DNA is TGTGCCAGCTCCCGGACTAGCTCCTATAATTCACCCCTCCACTTT. This chain joins TRBV6-5 and TRBJ1-6, with D uncertain. Germline V gives CDR1 MNHEY, CDR2 SVGAGI. V shed 8 bases and J shed 0 bases, with 11 bases lying between them. The CDR3 has 15 residues.

J is TRBJ2-3 and V is TRBV7-6; D perhaps matches TRBD1 (5 bases). Per the germline V gene, CDR1 is SGHVS and CDR2 is FNYEAQ. CDR3 length equals 13 residues. The ends were cut back, 3 bases at V and 6 bases at J, with 10 bases in the middle. The CDR3 protein is CASSLAGPDTQYF. For the CDR3, the DNA is TGTGCCAGCAGCTTGGCAGGGCCGGATACGCAGTATTTT.

V gene TRBV6-6 combines with J gene TRBJ1-2; D remains unclear. The CDR3 contains 19 residues. The V gene's germline CDR1 is MNHNY and CDR2 SVGAGI (reference sequence). The V end lost 6 bases, the J end lost 2 bases, and 28 bases lay between the germline ends. The CDR3 DNA sequence: TGTGCCAGCAGCGACTACGGGAGGCCAGATCAGGACTTGAACTATGGCTACACCTTC. Translation gives CASSDYGRPDQDLNYGYTF.

The rearrangement uses TRBV19 and TRBJ2-1, with 7 bases identical to TRBD2. The CDR3 covers 15 residues. Per germline, CDR1 LNHDA and CDR2 SQIVND (reference sequence). Trimming took 1 base from V and 6 from J; bases not matched to a gene: 6. The CDR3 DNA is TGTGCCAGTAGTATAGTGAGCGGGGCGACCAATGAGCAGTTCTTC. Translated: CASSIVSGATNEQFF.

The CDR3 is CAVGRRFGLSYGYTF. DNA of the CDR3: TGTGCCGTGGGGCGCAGGTTCGGCCTTTCCTATGGCTACACCTTC. The chain employs TRBV28 and TRBJ1-2; D might be TRBD1 (5 bases). Germline loops: CDR1 MDHEN, CDR2 SYDVKM. Trimming removed 11 bases from V and 4 bases from J, with 23 bases in between. This CDR3 is built from 15 residues.

The V gene is TRBV21-1, the J gene TRBJ1-1; the DNA was not used to check the table's D call, TRBD1. TRBV21-1 is flagged as a pseudogene. This CDR3 is 15 amino acids long. The CDR3 spells CASAREDRGLSEAFF. In DNA form, the CDR3 reads TGTGCCAGCGCCAGAGAGGACAGGGGGCTTAGTGAAGCTTTCTTT.

The J gene is TRBJ1-1, the V gene TRBV14, with 7 bases that match TRBD1. CDR1 is SGHDN and CDR2 is FVKESK in the germline V gene. V shed 5 bases, J shed 6 bases, and the junction held 6 bases outside the gene matches. This CDR3 comprises 13 residues. CDR3: CASSATGFAEAFF. CDR3 in DNA: TGTGCCAGCAGCGCGACAGGGTTCGCTGAAGCTTTCTTT.

This chain uses TRBV2 with TRBJ2-3, with TRBD2 identical over 7 bases. V shed 4 bases, J shed 2 bases, and the junction held 6 bases outside the gene matches. CDR1 and CDR2 (germline): SNHLY, FYNNEI. CDR3 size: 15 residues. The CDR3 coding sequence is TGTGCCAGCAGTGGTGAAGCGGGATACACAGATACGCAGTATTTT. It encodes CASSGEAGYTDTQYF.

The chain employs TRBV30 and TRBJ1-5; D gene ambiguous. The V end lost 2 bases, the J end lost 6 bases, and 11 bases lay between the germline ends. Germline V lookup: CDR1 GTSNPN, CDR2 SVGIG (reference sequence). This CDR3 contains 13 residues. The CDR3 loop reads CAWSTGRVQPQHF. The CDR3 nucleotides are TGTGCCTGGAGTACGGGGAGGGTTCAGCCCCAGCATTTT.

As regards this clone: Germline and junction disagree at one end, which may indicate a read error. Written as DNA, the CDR3 is TGTGCCTGGAGTGTACAGGTGCTCCAGAATTTT. This codes for CAWSVQVLQNF. This chain joins TRBV30 and TRBJ2-3; D is possibly TRBD1 (5 bases). Germline loops: CDR1 GTSNPN, CDR2 SVGIG (reference sequence). This CDR3 has 11 residues.

This rearrangement joins TRBV14 to TRBJ1-1, with D uncertain. Trimming took off 6 bases at V and 5 bases at J, with 16 bases between the two ends. This CDR3 contains 14 residues. Germline CDR1 and CDR2: SGHDN and FVKESK. The CDR3 sequence is CASSLDLVGTEAFF. CDR3 sequence (DNA): TGTGCCAGCAGTCTGGACTTAGTAGGGACTGAAGCTTTCTTT.

The chain links TRBV19 to TRBJ2-3; possibly TRBD1 for D (6 bases). This CDR3 is built from 15 residues. In germline, CDR1 is LNHDA, CDR2 SQIVND (reference sequence). Trimming left V 5 bases short and J 7 bases short, with 19 bases between. CDR3 loop: CASSSQGLRGYTQYF. In DNA form, the CDR3 reads TGTGCCAGTAGTTCGCAGGGGTTAAGAGGATATACGCAGTATTTT.

This chain joins TRBV5-1 and TRBJ1-2, with a tentative D call TRBD1 (5 bases). The CDR3 runs to 13 residues. Germline V lookup: CDR1 SGHRS, CDR2 YFSETQ. The ends were cut back, 0 bases at V and 8 bases at J, with 11 bases in the middle. CDR3 nucleotide sequence: TGCGCCAGCAGCTTGGCCCAGGGATGGGGCTACACCTTC. This codes for CASSLAQGWGYTF.

The V gene is TRBV6-5, the J gene TRBJ1-2; D gene unclear. The V and J ends lost 3 bases and 7 bases respectively, with 15 bases between them. The CDR3 consists of 14 residues. Germline V gives CDR1 MNHEY, CDR2 SVGAGI. The CDR3 nucleotides read TGTGCCAGCAGTTATAGCAGAACGTCTTTTGGCTACACCTTC. Amino acids: CASSYSRTSFGYTF.

This chain connects TRBV2 to TRBJ2-5; 8 bases map to TRBD1. Per the germline V gene, CDR1 is SNHLY and CDR2 is FYNNEI. The ends lost 4 bases at V and 1 base at J; junction bases unmatched: 8. This CDR3 contains 16 residues. CDR3 DNA: TGTGCCAGCAGTGGAGACAGGGGAAGAGTCCAAGAGACCCAGTACTTC. As protein: CASSGDRGRVQETQYF.

The rearrangement joins TRBV5-1 to TRBJ2-5, with TRBD2 matching over 7 bases. This CDR3 is built from 15 residues. The trim removed 1 base at V and 2 bases at J, leaving 5 bases unmatched. Germline assignment: CDR1 SGHRS and CDR2 YFSETQ. CDR3 region: CASSLLGLLQETQYF. CDR3 bases: TGCGCCAGCAGCTTGTTGGGACTACTACAAGAGACCCAGTACTTC.

This chain connects TRBV24-1 to TRBJ2-2; TRBD2 might be the D (6 bases). Germline V gene sequence: CDR1 KGHDR, CDR2 SFDVKD. Trimming removed 11 bases at V and 0 bases at J, with 27 bases between. The CDR3 extends over 19 amino acids. Written as DNA, the CDR3 is TGTGCCATTGGACCCGGTAGGTCGCGGGGAAGCGCGAACACCGGGGAGCTGTTTTTT. The encoded protein is CAIGPGRSRGSANTGELFF.

This clone was counted a few times. V and J are TRBV6-2 or TRBV6-3 and TRBJ2-1; D is uncertain. Germline assignment: CDR1 MNHEY and CDR2 SVGEGT. CDR3 length: 13 amino acids. V gave up 1 base and J gave up 6 bases, with 7 bases separating them. The CDR3 loop is CASSYLAVNEQFF. The CDR3 nucleotides read TGTGCCAGCAGTTACTTGGCAGTCAATGAGCAGTTCTTC.

This sequence joins TRBV19 and TRBJ2-1, with 9 bases aligning to TRBD1. Germline V CDR1 and CDR2: LNHDA, SQIVND (reference sequence). The CDR3 has 13 residues. Trimming removed 5 bases from V and 7 bases from J; junction bases left unmatched: 3. As DNA, the CDR3 is TGTGCCAGTAGTTGGACAGGGGTAAATGAGCAGTTCTTC. It encodes CASSWTGVNEQFF.

The genes are TRBV5-6 and TRBJ1-2, with a weak D call TRBD1 (6 bases). The CDR3 loop spans 13 amino acids. V lost 0 bases, J lost 6 bases, and 9 bases lay in between. Germline-derived CDR1 and CDR2 are SGHDT and YYEEEE. The CDR3 spells CASSLARGDGYTF. CDR3 coding DNA: TGTGCCAGCAGCTTGGCCAGGGGAGATGGCTACACCTTC.

This clone was seen a few times. V and J are TRBV30 and TRBJ2-2; 11 bases map to TRBD1. The germline gives CDR1 GTSNPN, CDR2 SVGIG (reference sequence). The V gene end was trimmed by 7 bases and the J gene end by 2 bases; junction bases not matched to a gene: 9. The CDR3 has 16 residues. Written as DNA, the CDR3 is TGTGCCTCCCCGTCGAGGACAGGGGGCAACACCGGGGAGCTGTTTTTT. Translating it yields CASPSRTGGNTGELFF.

The rearrangement links TRBV30 to TRBJ1-5; D may be TRBD1 (6 bases). Germline CDR1 reads GTSNPN; CDR2 reads SVGIG (reference sequence). The CDR3 covers 14 residues. V lost 0 bases to trimming and J lost 6 bases, with 12 bases between them. The CDR3, as DNA: TGTGCCTGGAGTGTACCAGGGGTAATTCAGCCCCAGCATTTT. It translates to CAWSVPGVIQPQHF.

CDR3 residues: CASSGGLGGPLQETQYF. In DNA form, the CDR3 reads TGCGCCAGCAGTGGGGGACTAGGAGGTCCACTTCAAGAGACCCAGTACTTC. The V gene is TRBV10-1, the J gene TRBJ2-5, with 8 bases aligning to TRBD2. The germline V gene encodes CDR1 WNHNN and CDR2 SYGVQD (reference sequence). The ends lost 4 bases at V and 2 bases at J; junction bases unmatched: 12. The CDR3 spans 17 residues.

The rearrangement uses TRBV6-5 and TRBJ1-2; a possible D gene is TRBD1 (6 bases). Germline V gene sequence: CDR1 MNHEY, CDR2 SVGAGI. The V gene lost 6 bases and the J gene lost 8 bases, with 16 bases spanning the gap. The CDR3 is 13 amino acids. This CDR3 is CASRMGGAQGYTF. The CDR3 region has the DNA TGTGCCAGCAGAATGGGGGGGGCGCAAGGCTACACCTTC.